Each of the 29 T cell receptor beta chains below was sequenced from the same sample in a study of blood T cell repertoires in COVID-19 (dated by TCRdb to the early 2020s). Preparation of the library involved the immunoSEQ multiplex PCR assay. TCRdb obtained this table from immuneACCESS and retained in-frame rearrangements with V and J assigned. These tables miss some clones; where compared with another copy, unresolved V genes account for less than half of the shortfall, and the remainder is unexplained. This sample lists about 67,000 clones; 79% were detected once. The biggest ten clones account for around 5.9% of the sample. The source material was peripheral blood. Every receptor here comes from a woman aged 55-69 years with acute or convalescent COVID-19.

The chain recombines TRBV5-1 with TRBJ2-7; D uncertain. The CDR3 has 13 amino acids. Germline V CDR1 and CDR2: SGHRS, YFSETQ. The ends were cut back, 1 base at V and 5 bases at J, with 10 bases in the middle. CDR3 coding DNA: TGCGCCAGCAGCTTGTCGGGTATCGACGAGCAGTACTTC. Its protein product is CASSLSGIDEQYF.

The chain has TRBV29-1 and TRBJ1-2; TRBD1 aligns across 9 bases. J lost 4 bases, V lost 6 bases, and 12 bases had no gene match. The V gene's germline CDR1 is SQVTM and CDR2 ANQGSEA. The CDR3 is 15 residues long. CDR3 DNA sequence: TGCAGCGTGGGCCGGGACAGGGAGGGGGCCTATGGCTACACCTTC. This gives the protein CSVGRDREGAYGYTF.

This chain joins TRBV4-1 and TRBJ1-1; D not certain. In germline, CDR1 is MGHRA, CDR2 YSYEKL. CDR3 length: 15 amino acids. V was trimmed by 3 bases and J by 0 bases, leaving 11 bases between them. Here the CDR3 DNA reads TGCGCCAGCAGCCAGATACAGACGATGAACACTGAAGCTTTCTTT. Protein product: CASSQIQTMNTEAFF.

This chain links TRBV11-3 with TRBJ2-3; D might be TRBD2 (5 bases). The CDR3 extends over 14 amino acids. CDR1 is SGHNT and CDR2 is YENEEA in the germline V gene. The V gene lost 5 bases and the J gene lost 4 bases, with 13 bases spanning the gap. The CDR3 DNA sequence: TGTGCCAGCAGCAAAGCGGCCCTACCAGATACGCAGTATTTT. The encoded protein is CASSKAALPDTQYF.

This clone was detected only a few times. This sequence joins TRBV6-5 and TRBJ2-2; 8 bases line up with TRBD2. There are 14 residues in the CDR3. Per germline, CDR1 MNHEY and CDR2 SVGAGI. With 7 bases clipped from V and 0 bases from J, the junction kept 1 base outside the gene matches. Here the CDR3 reads CASMRGANTGELFF. CDR3 nucleotides: TGTGCCAGCATGCGGGGGGCGAACACCGGGGAGCTGTTTTTT.

The chain couples TRBV9 to TRBJ2-7, with 12 bases matching TRBD2. The CDR3 consists of 15 residues. Trimming took 0 bases from V and 2 from J; bases not matched to a gene: 0. CDR1 SGDLS and CDR2 YYNGEE come from the germline V gene. The CDR3 region has the DNA TGTGCCAGCAGCGTAGGGACTAGCGGGGCCTACGAGCAGTACTTC. As protein: CASSVGTSGAYEQYF. Combining the CDR3 with reference TRBV9 and TRBJ2-7 gives the whole variable domain DSGVTQTPKHLITATGQRVTLRCSPRSGDLSVYWYQQSLDQGLQFLIQYYNGEERAKGNILERFSAQQFPDLHSELNLSSLELGDSALYFCASSVGTSGAYEQYFGPGTRLTVT.

This chain connects TRBV11-2 to TRBJ2-7; the D gene is possibly TRBD2 (6 bases). Trimming cost V 5 bases and J 0 bases, with 23 bases left between them. This CDR3 has 18 residues. Germline lookup yields CDR1 SGHAT and CDR2 FQNNGV. The CDR3 nucleotides are TGTGCCAGCAGCCGGGGGTGGTTTCGGGGAACAATCTCCTACGAGCAGTACTTC. It yields the protein CASSRGWFRGTISYEQYF.

V and J are TRBV5-6 and TRBJ1-1; 8 bases map to TRBD1. The junction had 10 bases not matched to a gene; V was cut back by 4 bases and J by 5 bases. The germline CDR1 and CDR2 sequences are SGHDT and YYEEEE. CDR3 length: 15 amino acids. CDR3 in amino acids: CASSLMTGEGTEAFF. CDR3 DNA: TGTGCCAGCAGCCTCATGACAGGGGAGGGTACTGAAGCTTTCTTT.

V usage is TRBV7-2 and J usage is TRBJ2-7, with 8 bases identical to TRBD2. Germline V gene lookup returns CDR1 SGHTA and CDR2 FQGNSA. The CDR3 totals 14 residues. Germline trimming cut 2 bases from V and 4 bases from J; bases unmatched to any gene: 4. The DNA for the CDR3 is TGTGCCAGCAGCTTATCGGGACTAGTTTACGAGCAGTACTTC. It encodes CASSLSGLVYEQYF.

The V and J genes are TRBV7-6 and TRBJ1-3; D perhaps matches TRBD1 (6 bases). Germline values: CDR1 SGHVS, CDR2 FNYEAQ. V dropped 1 base and J dropped 7 bases, with 17 bases sitting between them. This CDR3 is built from 16 residues. This CDR3 reads CASSLGLTGSVNTIYF. In DNA, the CDR3 is TGTGCCAGCAGCTTAGGTCTCACAGGGTCGGTCAACACCATATATTTT. The full variable domain, its missing parts supplied by reference TRBV7-6 and TRBJ1-3, is GAGVSQSPRYKVTKRGQDVALRCDPISGHVSLYWYRQALGQGPEFLTYFNYEAQQDKSGLPNDRFSAERPEGSISTLTIQRTEQRDSAMYRCASSLGLTGSVNTIYFGEGSWLTVV.

This clone has only one observation. The rearrangement joins TRBV14 to TRBJ2-2; D is possibly TRBD1 (6 bases). The CDR3 covers 13 residues. The V gene lost 6 bases and the J gene lost 4 bases, with 9 bases spanning the gap. Per germline, CDR1 SGHDN and CDR2 FVKESK. CDR3 sequence (DNA): TGTGCCAGCAGATTAGGGGGCACCGGGGAGCTGTTTTTT. Translating it yields CASRLGGTGELFF. The full variable domain, its missing parts supplied by reference TRBV14 and TRBJ2-2, is EAGVTQFPSHSVIEKGQTVTLRCDPISGHDNLYWYRRVMGKEIKFLLHFVKESKQDESGMPNNRFLAERTGGTYSTLKVQPAELEDSGVYFCASRLGGTGELFFGEGSRLTVL.

The CDR3 is CASSFLTSGYNEQFF. The CDR3 DNA is TGTGCCAGCAGTTTTCTCACTAGCGGATACAATGAGCAGTTCTTC. The rearrangement joins TRBV27 to TRBJ2-1, with 8 bases matching TRBD2. J was trimmed by 4 bases and V by 3 bases; bases with no gene match: 5. Per germline, CDR1 MNHEY and CDR2 SMNVEV (reference sequence). There are 15 residues in the CDR3.

The chain joins TRBV3-1 (or the pseudogene TRBV3-2) to TRBJ1-1, with D unresolved. V gave up 1 base and J gave up 3 bases, with 6 bases separating them. CDR3 length: 13 residues. CDR1 LGHDT and CDR2 YNNKEL come from the germline V gene (reference sequence). The CDR3 bases are TGTGCCAGCAGCCAAGGGCGGTACACTGAAGCTTTCTTT. As protein: CASSQGRYTEAFF.

This clone was picked up a small number of times. The chain combines TRBV9 with TRBJ2-3, with 7 positions matching TRBD2. Germline lookup yields CDR1 SGDLS and CDR2 YYNGEE. V dropped 3 bases and J dropped 0; count of bases not matched to a gene: 4. There are 15 residues in the CDR3. DNA for the CDR3: TGTGCCAGCAGCGGCGGGGGTATTAGCACAGATACGCAGTATTTT. Its translation: CASSGGGISTDTQYF.

Here the CDR3 DNA reads TGTGCCAGCAGTTCCACGGGAAGGCCCCAGAGAAAACTGTTTTTT. Translated, it gives CASSSTGRPQRKLFF. This chain connects TRBV28 to TRBJ1-4; D gene ambiguous. The germline CDR1 and CDR2 sequences are MDHEN and SYDVKM. V was trimmed by 4 bases and J by 10 bases, leaving 19 bases between them. There are 15 residues in the CDR3. Complete variable domain (other parts from reference TRBV28 and TRBJ1-4): DVKVTQSSRYLVKRTGEKVFLECVQDMDHENMFWYRQDPGLGLRLIYFSYDVKMKEKGDIPEGYSVSREKKERFSLILESASTNQTSMYLCASSSTGRPQRKLFFGSGTQLSVL.

This clone came up many times. The chain couples TRBV2 to TRBJ1-2, with 12 bases matching TRBD1. This CDR3 is built from 13 residues. Unmatched junction bases numbered 8, after V lost 10 bases and J lost 8 bases. CDR1 is SNHLY and CDR2 is FYNNEI in the germline V gene. The CDR3 DNA reads as TGTGCCAACGTGGGACAGGGGGCGGAAGGCTACACCTTC. Protein: CANVGQGAEGYTF.

CDR3 DNA: TGCGCCAGCAGCTTGGCCGAGATTACGGGGGGCTACACCTTC. It is translated as CASSLAEITGGYTF. This sequence joins TRBV5-1 and TRBJ1-2; D remains ambiguous. The length of the CDR3 is 14 residues. V lost 0 bases, J lost 8 bases, and 14 bases lay in between. Germline V gene sequence: CDR1 SGHRS, CDR2 YFSETQ.

Concerning this clone: The sample holds other DNA sequences that translate to the same CDR3. The chain has TRBV6-5 and TRBJ2-7; D perhaps matches TRBD1 (5 bases). The CDR3 totals 12 residues. V was shortened by 6 bases and J by 1 base, with 7 bases between the two germline ends. The V gene's germline CDR1 is MNHEY and CDR2 SVGAGI. CDR3 loop: CASSPGSYEQYF. For the CDR3, the DNA is TGTGCCAGCAGCCCAGGGTCCTACGAGCAGTACTTC.

The chain carries TRBV7-3 and TRBJ2-7; TRBD1 is a possible D gene (6 bases). The V gene lost 5 bases and the J gene lost 6 bases, with 26 bases spanning the gap. This CDR3 spans 17 amino acids. CDR1 SGHTA and CDR2 FQGTGA come from the germline V gene. The CDR3 nucleotides are TGTGCCAGCAGCCCCTCCTCCGGGACATGGAGGAGCGGCGAGCAGTACTTC. Its translation is CASSPSSGTWRSGEQYF. Combining the CDR3 with reference TRBV7-3 and TRBJ2-7 gives the whole variable domain GAGVSQTPSNKVTEKGKYVELRCDPISGHTALYWYRQSLGQGPEFLIYFQGTGAADDSGLPNDRFFAVRPEGSVSTLKIQRTERGDSAVYLCASSPSSGTWRSGEQYFGPGTRLTVT.

The gene calls are TRBV7-2 and TRBJ2-7; D call uncertain. The CDR3 runs 14 residues. Germline CDR1 reads SGHTA; CDR2 reads FQGNSA. Trimming stripped 1 base from V and 6 bases from J, with 13 bases between. The DNA of the CDR3 is TGTGCCAGCAGCTTAGTATCCGACATAACCGAGCAGTACTTC. As protein: CASSLVSDITEQYF.

J is TRBJ1-2 and V is TRBV13; D is unresolved. The length of the CDR3 is 13 residues. Germline V gene data show CDR1 as PRHDT and CDR2 as FYEKMQ (reference sequence). Trimming pared 0 bases from V and 5 bases from J, leaving 7 bases between. The CDR3: CASSLGGYYGYTF. The CDR3, as DNA: TGTGCCAGCAGCTTAGGCGGTTATTATGGCTACACCTTC.

The J gene is TRBJ2-3, the V gene TRBV6-5; perhaps TRBD2 as D (6 bases). CDR3 size: 15 residues. Germline CDR1 and CDR2: MNHEY and SVGAGI. V lost 2 bases and J 3 bases, leaving 12 bases between the germline ends. DNA of the CDR3: TGTGCCAGCAGTTACGAGGGACGGGAGACAGATACGCAGTATTTT. The encoded protein is CASSYEGRETDTQYF.

The chain recombines TRBV5-1 with TRBJ1-1; D possibly corresponds to TRBD1 (5 bases). The V gene lost 3 bases and the J gene lost 0 bases, with 15 bases spanning the gap. Germline-derived CDR1 and CDR2 are SGHRS and YFSETQ. The CDR3 is 16 residues long. CDR3 in amino acids: CASSYQGTSLNTEAFF. CDR3 in DNA: TGCGCCAGCAGCTATCAGGGTACTTCCCTGAACACTGAAGCTTTCTTT.

The chain is built from TRBV6-5 and TRBJ2-7, with a possible D match to TRBD2 (5 bases). Trimming removed 4 bases from V and 2 bases from J, with 15 bases in between. Germline V gene data show CDR1 as MNHEY and CDR2 as SVGAGI. The CDR3 consists of 15 residues. DNA of the CDR3: TGTGCCAGCAGTTCTTACACGGGATCCACCTACGAGCAGTACTTC. Amino acids: CASSSYTGSTYEQYF.

The chain employs TRBV11-2 and TRBJ2-7; the D gene is possibly TRBD1 (6 bases). V was clipped by 6 bases and J by 0 bases, with 9 bases between them. Germline V gene sequence: CDR1 SGHAT, CDR2 FQNNGV. This CDR3 is built from 13 residues. CDR3 coding DNA: TGTGCCAGCAGTCAGGGACACTCCTACGAGCAGTACTTC. It translates to CASSQGHSYEQYF.

CDR3 protein: CASSRRGERTDTQYF. DNA for the CDR3: TGCGCCAGCAGCCGCCGGGGAGAACGCACAGATACGCAGTATTTT. V and J are TRBV5-1 and TRBJ2-3, with a weak D call TRBD2 (5 bases). V was clipped by 4 bases and J by 1 base, with 13 bases between them. Germline CDR1 SGHRS, CDR2 YFSETQ. This CDR3 is 15 amino acids long.

The rearrangement joins TRBV19 to TRBJ1-1; D ambiguous. Germline-derived CDR1 and CDR2 are LNHDA and SQIVND (reference sequence). V shed 7 bases and J shed 1 base, with 10 bases lying between them. The CDR3 totals 13 residues. The CDR3: CASTVARNTEAFF. The CDR3 DNA reads TGTGCCAGTACGGTAGCCCGGAACACTGAAGCTTTCTTT.

The chain carries TRBV7-3 and TRBJ2-7; a weak D match, TRBD2 (5 bases). Trimming removed 2 bases from V and 1 base from J, with 12 bases in between. CDR1 is SGHTA, CDR2 FQGTGA, per germline. This CDR3 is built from 15 residues. The CDR3 sequence: CASSLGGHSSYEQYF. The DNA of the CDR3 is TGTGCCAGCAGCTTAGGCGGGCACAGTTCCTACGAGCAGTACTTC.

A few counts support this clone. J is TRBJ2-7 and V is TRBV27; 8 bases agree with TRBD1. CDR1 is MNHEY, CDR2 SMNVEV, per germline (reference sequence). The CDR3 runs to 15 residues. J was trimmed by 5 bases and V by 5 bases; bases with no gene match: 11. The CDR3 protein is CASSIQKQGDHEQYF. Here the CDR3 DNA reads TGTGCCAGCAGTATCCAAAAACAGGGGGACCACGAGCAGTACTTC.